This TCR beta chain was obtained from a study of T cells in localized non-small cell lung cancer. Study-level findings and limits: There were a median roughly 54 of the top 100 tumor clones appearing in adjacent lung. Uninvolved adjacent lung, not tumor, had the highest T cell clonality.

Germline trimming cut 4 bases from V and 0 bases from J; bases unmatched to any gene: 16. The CDR3 totals 19 residues. The germline V gene has CDR1 SGHRS and CDR2 YFSETQ. Only in-frame clones appear in the TCRdb table, and some are missing; sequencing was by immunoSEQ multiplex PCR. This sample has 30,000 to 35,000 clones, with 93% found just once. A note on this clone: The antigen remains unidentified.

The material was peripheral blood, obtained before any cancer treatment. The source is a female donor of 60 years or more with stage I lung adenocarcinoma. This chain joins TRBV5-1 and TRBJ1-3, with TRBD1 matching over 7 bases. Here the CDR3 reads CASSAGQSQILSSGNTIYF. In DNA form, the CDR3 reads TGCGCCAGCAGCGCGGGACAGTCCCAAATATTATCCTCTGGAAACACCATATATTTT.